These T cell receptor beta chains were read from a single sample in a study of cytomegalovirus exposure and HLA in healthy donors. The method was immunoSEQ multiplex PCR; TCRdb's version includes in-frame clones alone and lacks a portion of them. The table gives more than 200,000 clones; the top ten clones make up approximately 1% of it. Sequencing was performed on PBMCs. These receptors all come from a woman aged 25 to 39 in good health and CMV-seropositive. CDR3s include the opening cysteine and the closing phenylalanine or tryptophan. Each record gives: V gene, D gene, J gene, CDR3 protein, CDR3 DNA. D genes are given only for firm matches.

V gene: TRBV30; D gene: -; J gene: TRBJ2-7; CDR3 protein: CAWSVTGSVSYEQYF; CDR3 DNA: TGTGCCTGGAGTGTAACCGGGAGTGTCTCCTACGAGCAGTACTTC
V gene: TRBV2; D gene: -; J gene: TRBJ1-1; CDR3 protein: CASMMGQEAFF; CDR3 DNA: TGTGCCAGCATGATGGGACAAGAAGCTTTCTTT
V gene: TRBV6-5; D gene: TRBD2; J gene: TRBJ2-1; CDR3 protein: CASSYSILAGGGGQFF; CDR3 DNA: TGTGCCAGCAGTTACTCGATACTAGCGGGGGGAGGCGGGCAGTTCTTC
V gene: TRBV6-6; D gene: TRBD1; J gene: TRBJ1-5; CDR3 protein: CASSYSTGEDQPQHF; CDR3 DNA: TGTGCCAGCAGTTACTCGACAGGGGAAGACCAGCCCCAGCATTTT
V gene: TRBV7-2; D gene: TRBD1; J gene: TRBJ1-4; CDR3 protein: CASRDRGLGNEKLFF; CDR3 DNA: TGTGCCAGCCGGGACAGGGGGCTGGGTAATGAAAAACTGTTTTTT
V gene: TRBV18; D gene: -; J gene: TRBJ2-5; CDR3 protein: CASSPRAGPGETQYF; CDR3 DNA: TGTGCCAGCTCACCCCGGGCGGGGCCGGGAGAGACCCAGTACTTC
V gene: TRBV25-1; D gene: TRBD1; J gene: TRBJ2-7; CDR3 protein: CASSEPGTGNYEQYF; CDR3 DNA: TGTGCCAGCAGCGAACCCGGGACAGGGAACTACGAGCAGTACTTC
V gene: TRBV5-6; D gene: -; J gene: TRBJ1-5; CDR3 protein: CASSLGERPQHF; CDR3 DNA: TGTGCCAGCAGCTTGGGTGAGAGGCCCCAGCATTTT
V gene: TRBV11-3; D gene: -; J gene: TRBJ1-1; CDR3 protein: CASSLEEGREAFF; CDR3 DNA: TGTGCCAGCAGCTTAGAGGAGGGGCGAGAAGCTTTCTTT
V gene: TRBV28; D gene: -; J gene: TRBJ1-1; CDR3 protein: CASSSPGLGDTEAFF; CDR3 DNA: TGTGCCAGCAGTTCTCCGGGACTGGGCGACACTGAAGCTTTCTTT